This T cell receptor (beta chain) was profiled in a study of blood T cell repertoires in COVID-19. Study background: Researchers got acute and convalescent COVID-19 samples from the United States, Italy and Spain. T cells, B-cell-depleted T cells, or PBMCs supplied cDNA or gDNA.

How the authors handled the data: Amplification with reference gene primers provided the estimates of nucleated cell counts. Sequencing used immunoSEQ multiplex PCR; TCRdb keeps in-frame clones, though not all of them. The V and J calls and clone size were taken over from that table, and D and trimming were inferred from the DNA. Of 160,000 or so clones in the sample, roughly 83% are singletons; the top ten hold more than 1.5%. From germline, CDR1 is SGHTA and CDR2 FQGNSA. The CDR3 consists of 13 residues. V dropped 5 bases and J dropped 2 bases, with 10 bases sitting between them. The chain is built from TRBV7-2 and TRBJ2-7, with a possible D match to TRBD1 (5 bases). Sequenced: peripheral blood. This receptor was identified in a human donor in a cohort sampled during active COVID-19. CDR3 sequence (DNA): TGTGCCAGCAGCAGCCGACAGACCTACGAGCAGTACTTC. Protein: CASSSRQTYEQYF.